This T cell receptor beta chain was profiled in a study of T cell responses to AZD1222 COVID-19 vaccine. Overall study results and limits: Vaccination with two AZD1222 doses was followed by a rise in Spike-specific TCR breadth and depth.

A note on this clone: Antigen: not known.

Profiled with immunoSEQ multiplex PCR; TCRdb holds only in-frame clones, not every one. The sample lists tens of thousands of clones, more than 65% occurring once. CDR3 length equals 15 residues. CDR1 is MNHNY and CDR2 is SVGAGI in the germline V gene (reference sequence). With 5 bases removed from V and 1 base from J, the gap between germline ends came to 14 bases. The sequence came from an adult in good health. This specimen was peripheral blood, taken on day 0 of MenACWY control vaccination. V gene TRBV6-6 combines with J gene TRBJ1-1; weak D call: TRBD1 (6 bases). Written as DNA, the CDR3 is TGTGCCAGCAGTAAAACAGGGTTCTCGAACACTGAAGCTTTCTTT. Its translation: CASSKTGFSNTEAFF.